This T cell receptor (beta chain) was captured by sequencing in a study of shared clonotypes between healthy human individuals. Study background: The donors, two women and a few men, were aged 18 to 49. Per donor, three plates held CD4 naive cells, three held CD4 memory, two held CD8 naive and one held CD8 memory.

The data were produced by immunoSEQ multiplex PCR, yet TCRdb's version contains in-frame clones alone and is incomplete. The table has under 600,000 clones, roughly 98% seen once. Notes on this clone: Its specificity is unknown.

The CDR3 contains 13 residues. Germline V lookup: CDR1 MNHEY, CDR2 SVGAGI. V was trimmed by 3 bases and J by 5 bases, leaving 9 bases between them. Findings and caveats of the study: Among donors, clonotype sharing was expected to be affected by sequencing depth.

The naive CD8 subset, CD45RO-negative cells positively selected for CCR7, excluded terminally differentiated effector memory CD45RA+ cells. The gene calls are TRBV6-5 and TRBJ2-3, with D hard to call. The sequenced material came from naive CD8+ T cells sorted from blood. The clonotype originates from a young man in good health. DNA for the CDR3: TGTGCCAGCAGTTATGGGCCACGAGATACGCAGTATTTT. It is translated as CASSYGPRDTQYF.